The 14 T cell receptor beta chains reported below all come from one sample, sequenced in a study of CD8+CD57+ T cells in acquired aplastic anemia. Profiling that covered TCR beta VDJ and CDR3 relied on genomic DNA as its template. TCRdb redid the calling of the reads with MiXCR, one entry per CDR3 protein. Here the sample spans roughly 150,000 distinct CDR3 sequences, around half being singletons. It was patients with CD8+CD57+ cell expansion by flow cytometry who were chosen for sequencing. The sequenced sample consisted of sorted CD4+, CD8+, or CD8+CD57+ T cells (not recorded which) from PBMCs. The receptors stem from a human donor with aplastic anemia.

This clonotype appeared a few times. The rearrangement links TRBV7-9 to TRBJ2-7; D gene uncertain. CDR3 length: 12 amino acids. The ends were cut back, 7 bases at V and 5 bases at J, with 12 bases in the middle. From germline, CDR1 is SEHNR and CDR2 FQNEAQ (reference sequence). CDR3 bases: TGTGCCAGCAATCTTTCCCCGAACGAGCAGTACTTC. This sequence encodes CASNLSPNEQYF.

Many counts were recorded for this clonotype. The chain couples TRBV20-1 to TRBJ2-3; 15 nucleotides agree with TRBD2. This CDR3 contains 16 residues. Germline V gene data show CDR1 as DFQATT and CDR2 as SNEGSKA (reference sequence). After removal of 6 bases from V and 4 bases from J, the junction contained 8 bases not matched to a gene. The CDR3 nucleotides are TGCAGTGCCCAACGTCGGACTAGCGGGGGGGCAGATACGCAGTATTTT. Translation gives CSAQRRTSGGADTQYF.

Concerning this clonotype: Given a much more abundant clone one base away, this may be a read error. The V and J genes are TRBV5-5 and TRBJ1-5; a weak D match, TRBD1 (5 bases). This CDR3 has 14 amino acids. The germline CDR1 and CDR2 sequences are SGHKS and YYEKEE (reference sequence). V was trimmed by 2 bases and J by 5 bases, leaving 11 bases between them. CDR3 in DNA: TGTGCCAGCAGCTTACGGGACTCTGATCAGCCCCAGCATTTT. The encoded protein is CASSLRDSDQPQHF.

This clonotype was found a few times. The chain couples TRBV30 to TRBJ1-2; D gene unclear. With 2 bases removed from V and 2 bases from J, the gap between germline ends came to 21 bases. In germline, CDR1 is GTSNPN, CDR2 SVGIG (reference sequence). The CDR3 contains 17 residues. The CDR3 nucleotides read TGTGCCTGGAGTTTGGGTGAGATCCAAGCCCGCAACTATGGCTACACCTTC. Residues: CAWSLGEIQARNYGYTF.

At least ten counts were recorded for this clonotype. The chain recombines TRBV5-1 with TRBJ2-1, with 10 bases lining up with TRBD1. Trimming took 7 bases from V and 2 from J; bases not matched to a gene: 6. The CDR3 runs 15 residues. Germline CDR1 reads SGHRS; CDR2 reads YFSETQ. As DNA, the CDR3 is TGCGCCAGCCGCCTGGGACAGGGGACCTACAATGAGCAGTTCTTC. It yields the protein CASRLGQGTYNEQFF.

Many counts were recorded for this clonotype. The chain joins TRBV5-1 to TRBJ2-7, with 12 bases that match TRBD2. This CDR3 comprises 15 residues. The junction had 6 bases not matched to a gene; V was cut back by 4 bases and J by 4 bases. Germline lookup yields CDR1 SGHRS and CDR2 YFSETQ. As DNA, the CDR3 is TGCGCCAGCAGCCCGACTAGCGGGAGTCGGTACGAGCAGTACTTC. Translating gives CASSPTSGSRYEQYF. The variable domain in full, with the rest retrieved from reference TRBV5-1 and TRBJ2-7, is KAGVTQTPRYLIKTRGQQVTLSCSPISGHRSVSWYQQTPGQGLQFLFEYFSETQRNKGNFPGRFSGRQFSNSRSEMNVSTLELGDSALYLCASSPTSGSRYEQYFGPGTRLTVT.

This clonotype was detected ten times or more. The chain has TRBV12-5 and TRBJ1-1; 8 bases line up with TRBD1. V trimming: 1 base; J trimming: 3 bases; junction bases outside the gene matches: 1. The germline V gene encodes CDR1 LGHNT and CDR2 FRNRAP. This CDR3 contains 14 residues. Here the CDR3 DNA reads TGTGCTAGTGGTTTGGGACAGGGGCACACTGAAGCTTTCTTT. Amino acid sequence: CASGLGQGHTEAFF.

This clonotype was detected many times. This rearrangement joins TRBV29-1 to TRBJ1-5; D uncertain. Trimming took 8 bases from V and 0 from J, leaving 14 bases between them. The CDR3 consists of 14 residues. Germline V gives CDR1 SQVTM, CDR2 ANQGSEA. The CDR3 DNA sequence: TGCAGCCCCCCAGGACGGGATAGCAATCAGCCCCAGCATTTT. Translating gives CSPPGRDSNQPQHF.

This clonotype is a singleton in its sample. This chain uses TRBV20-1 with TRBJ1-1; TRBD1 agrees at 7 bases. Trimming cost V 5 bases and J 1 base; bases outside gene matches: 10. The germline V gene encodes CDR1 DFQATT and CDR2 SNEGSKA (reference sequence). This CDR3 is 15 amino acids long. The CDR3 loop reads CSASRLDRANTEAFF. The DNA of the CDR3 is TGCAGTGCTTCTCGACTCGACAGGGCGAACACTGAAGCTTTCTTT.

The rearrangement joins TRBV5-4 to TRBJ1-6; D remains ambiguous. This CDR3 has 15 residues. CDR1 is SGHNT and CDR2 is YYREEE in the germline V gene (reference sequence). Trimming stripped 6 bases from V and 8 bases from J, with 18 bases between. In DNA, the CDR3 is TGTGCCAGCAACACCGACGGCCGGTGGGATTCACCCCTCCACTTT. This translates into CASNTDGRWDSPLHF.

This CDR3 reads CATSQGAGELFF. The CDR3 region has the DNA TGTGCCACCAGTCAGGGGGCCGGGGAGCTGTTTTTT. The chain employs TRBV24-1 and TRBJ2-2; TRBD1 agrees at 7 bases. The CDR3 is made up of 12 amino acids. J was trimmed by 6 bases and V by 6 bases; bases with no gene match: 0. The germline gives CDR1 KGHDR, CDR2 SFDVKD.

The J gene is TRBJ1-1, the V gene TRBV19; D gene ambiguous. This CDR3 contains 14 residues. Germline-derived CDR1 and CDR2 are LNHDA and SQIVND (reference sequence). Between the trimmed V and J ends, which lost 3 bases and 2 bases, there was a span of 10 bases. The CDR3 DNA reads as TGTGCCAGTAGTATTTTGGGCTCCAACACTGAAGCTTTCTTT. Its translation is CASSILGSNTEAFF.

The chain has TRBV6-2 or TRBV6-3 and TRBJ1-2; 11 nucleotides agree with TRBD1. Germline V CDR1 and CDR2: MNHEY, SVGEGT. V was pared by 0 bases and J by 8 bases, with 2 bases of the junction left unmatched. This CDR3 has 14 residues. CDR3 residues: CASSYSGQGDGYTF. CDR3 DNA: TGTGCCAGCAGTTACTCGGGACAGGGGGACGGCTACACCTTC.

Many counts were recorded for this clonotype. The chain is built from TRBV19 and TRBJ2-7, with 11 bases that match TRBD2. This CDR3 region has 16 residues. Trimming cost V 3 bases and J 5 bases; bases outside gene matches: 9. The germline V gene has CDR1 LNHDA and CDR2 SQIVND (reference sequence). CDR3 protein: CASSIALAGGWNEQYF. CDR3 in DNA: TGTGCCAGTAGTATTGCTCTAGCGGGAGGATGGAACGAGCAGTACTTC.